A single T cell receptor beta chain is shown here with its context. Its target is unknown. The sample originates from a study of Ad26.COV2.S vaccination and SARS-CoV-2 variants. On the study more broadly: Enrolled in COV1001, the donor was in the Ad26.COV2.S trial arm, which received the vaccine.

General observations from the study: Individuals receiving vaccine had higher spike-specific TCR breadth than placebo recipients did. Substantial breadth was reported for post-vaccination spike-specific CD8+ and CD4+ T cells.

Sequencing was performed with immunoSEQ multiplex PCR; in TCRdb, only in-frame clones are kept and a portion is missing. Of hundreds of thousands of clones in the sample, 90% were seen once. This CDR3 is built from 14 residues. Unmatched junction bases numbered 4, after V lost 2 bases and J lost 8 bases. Germline CDR1 is LNHDA and CDR2 is SQIVND (reference sequence). The sample's treatment: about 20 received Ad26.COV2.S at low or high dose, single or two shots; several received placebo; per-sample allocation not given. Collection of the samples took place on day 63 after the first injection of vaccine or placebo. The vaccine antigen was prefusion-stabilized Wuhan SARS-CoV-2 spike.

The rearrangement joins TRBV19 to TRBJ1-4; 8 bases are shared with TRBD1. The input for sequencing was peripheral blood, taken in a trial of Ad26.COV2.S vaccine versus placebo. This TCR was sampled from a person aged 18 to 59 who received the Ad26.COV2.S COVID-19 vaccine or a placebo. CDR3 sequence: CASSITQGDEKLFF. In DNA form, the CDR3 reads TGTGCCAGTAGTATAACACAGGGGGACGAAAAACTGTTTTTT.